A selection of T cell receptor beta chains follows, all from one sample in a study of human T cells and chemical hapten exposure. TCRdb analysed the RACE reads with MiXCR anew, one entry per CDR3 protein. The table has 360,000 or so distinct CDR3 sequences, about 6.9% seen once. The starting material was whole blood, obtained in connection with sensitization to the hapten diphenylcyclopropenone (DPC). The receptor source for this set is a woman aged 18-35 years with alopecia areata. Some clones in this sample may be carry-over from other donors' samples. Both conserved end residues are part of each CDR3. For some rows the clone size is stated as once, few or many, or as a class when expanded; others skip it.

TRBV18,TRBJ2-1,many,CASSPNSGVSSYNEQFF
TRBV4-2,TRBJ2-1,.,CASSQEVGDPYNEQFF
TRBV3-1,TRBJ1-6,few,CASGGRKDSPLHF
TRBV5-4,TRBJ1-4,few,CASSLGPTTNEKLFF
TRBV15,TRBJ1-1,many,CATSWGYTEAFF
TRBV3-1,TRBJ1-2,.,CASSRGQGFSGYTF
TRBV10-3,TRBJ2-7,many,CAISELAGANEQYF
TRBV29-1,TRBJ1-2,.,CSVLHPHWTGGRFNYGYTF
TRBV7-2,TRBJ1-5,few,CASSLVTGVGQPQHF
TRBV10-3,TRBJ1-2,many,CAISDGNREREGYTF
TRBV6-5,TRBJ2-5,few,CASTVSAGRETQYF
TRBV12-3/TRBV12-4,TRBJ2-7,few,CASSKGPVTYEQYF
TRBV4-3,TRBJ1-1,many,CASSQDRGIDYMNTEAFF
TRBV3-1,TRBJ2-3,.,CASSRVTGHTDTQYF
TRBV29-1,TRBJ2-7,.,CSVVGVEQYF
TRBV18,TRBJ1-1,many,CASSPKGQGDTEAFF